Listed below are T cell receptor beta chains from one sample, sequenced in a study of cytomegalovirus exposure and HLA in healthy donors. Profiling relied on immunoSEQ multiplex PCR, and the TCRdb table lists in-frame clones only, not all of them. This sample has fewer than 200,000 clones; roughly 85% occur once, and the top ten carry 2.1%. Sequenced: PBMCs. These receptors all come from a man aged 40-49 years in good health and CMV-seronegative. CDR3s include the opening cysteine and the closing phenylalanine or tryptophan. Each record gives: V gene, J gene, clone size, D gene, CDR3 DNA, CDR3 protein. The D gene is left open where the match is weak. Rows may omit the clone size; those that give it use once, few, many or a size class.

TRBV2	TRBJ1-5	NA	NA	TGTGCCAGCACGGTAAACTATAGCAATCAGCCCCAGCATTTT	CASTVNYSNQPQHF
TRBV7-8	TRBJ1-1	NA	NA	TGTGCCAGCAGCTTAGGTACACCTGACACTGAAGCTTTCTTT	CASSLGTPDTEAFF
TRBV6-1	TRBJ2-6	NA	NA	TGTGCCAGCAGTGCGACAACATCTGGGGCCAACGTCCTGACTTTC	CASSATTSGANVLTF
TRBV4-1	TRBJ2-1	few	TRBD1	TGCGCCAGCAGCCAAGGCCCCGGGACAGGGGGCTCAAGCTCCTACAATGAGCAGTTCTTC	CASSQGPGTGGSSSYNEQFF
TRBV29-1	TRBJ2-4	few	NA	TGCAGCGTTGAACGGACAGACATAGCCAAAAACAGTCAGTACTTC	CSVERTDIAKNSQYF
TRBV7-2	TRBJ2-1	NA	NA	TGTGCCACCAGCCGGGGAGGGGGGTACAATGAGCAGTTCTTC	CATSRGGGYNEQFF
TRBV15	TRBJ2-3	NA	NA	TGTGCCACCAGCGTTGCAGATGGCACAGATACGCAGTATTTT	CATSVADGTDTQYF
TRBV5-6	TRBJ2-2	once	TRBD1	TGTGCCAGCAGAACAGGGGTCTTCGGGGAGCTGTTTTTT	CASRTGVFGELFF
TRBV11-2	TRBJ2-5	NA	TRBD1	TGTGCCAGCAGCTTATCTTTGGGACAGGGGGAAACCCAGTACTTC	CASSLSLGQGETQYF
TRBV30	TRBJ2-7	NA	TRBD1	TGTGCCTGGAGTGTACTTGCAGGGGGCTACGAGCAGTACTTC	CAWSVLAGGYEQYF
TRBV25-1	TRBJ1-1	NA	NA	TGTGCCAGCAGTGAGGCCGGGTCCTATCGAGCTTTCTTT	CASSEAGSYRAFF
TRBV6-5	TRBJ1-1	NA	NA	TGTGCCAGCAGTTACGGATTCAAGGGGTCGAATGAAGCTTTCTTT	CASSYGFKGSNEAFF
TRBV29-1	TRBJ2-5	NA	TRBD1	TGCAGCGTTGTCGTGGGACAGGGGCAGACCCAGTACTTC	CSVVVGQGQTQYF
TRBV19	TRBJ2-1	NA	NA	TGTGCCAGTAGTATAGAAGCGATCTCCTACAATGAGCAGTTCTTC	CASSIEAISYNEQFF
TRBV11-3	TRBJ2-3	NA	TRBD2	TGTGCCAGCAGCTTAGGGCCCTGGACTAGCGGCAGCACAGATACGCAGTATTTT	CASSLGPWTSGSTDTQYF
TRBV2	TRBJ2-7	NA	NA	TGTGCCAGCGTGGGGGCCTCCTACGAGCAGTACTTC	CASVGASYEQYF
TRBV21-1	TRBJ2-1	NA	NA	TGTGCCAGCAGCCCGGGGGGAGGGGAAGGTTACAATGAGCAGTTCTTC	CASSPGGGEGYNEQFF
TRBV30	TRBJ1-3	few	NA	TGTGGCTACAAGCGTTCTGGAAACACCATATATTTT	CGYKRSGNTIYF
TRBV9	TRBJ2-7	NA	TRBD2	TGTGCCAGCAGCCTAGTGGCGGGAGGGCACGGGGGTGGTGAGCAGTACTTC	CASSLVAGGHGGGEQYF
TRBV2	TRBJ2-7	NA	TRBD2	TGTGCCAGCAGTGCAGGGACTAGTCCCTACGAGCAGTACTTC	CASSAGTSPYEQYF
TRBV11-3	TRBJ2-4	NA	NA	TGTGCCAGCAGCTTAGGGGGGCGGGACATTCAGTACTTC	CASSLGGRDIQYF
TRBV4-2	TRBJ2-1	NA	NA	TGTGCCAGCAGCCGCTCATTAGCCGCCGTCTACAATGAGCAGTTCTTC	CASSRSLAAVYNEQFF